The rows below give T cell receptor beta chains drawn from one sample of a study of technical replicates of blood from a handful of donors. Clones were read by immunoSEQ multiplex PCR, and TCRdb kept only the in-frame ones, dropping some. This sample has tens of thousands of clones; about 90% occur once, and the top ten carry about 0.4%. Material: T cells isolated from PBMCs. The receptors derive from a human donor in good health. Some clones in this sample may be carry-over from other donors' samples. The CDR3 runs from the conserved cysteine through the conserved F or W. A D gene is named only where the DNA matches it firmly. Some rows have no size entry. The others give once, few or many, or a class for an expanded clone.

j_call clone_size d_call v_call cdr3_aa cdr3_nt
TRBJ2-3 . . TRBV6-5 CASSRGNSFTDTQYF TGTGCCAGCAGTCGAGGAAATTCGTTCACAGATACGCAGTATTTT
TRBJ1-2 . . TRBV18 CASSPQEQGYYGYTF TGTGCCAGCTCACCACAGGAACAGGGCTACTATGGCTACACCTTC
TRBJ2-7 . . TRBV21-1 CANPGHLGYEQYF TGTGCCAACCCGGGACACCTAGGTTACGAGCAGTACTTC
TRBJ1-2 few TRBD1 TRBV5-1 CASSARTGDGNGYTF TGCGCCAGCAGCGCCCGGACAGGGGATGGGAACGGCTACACCTTC
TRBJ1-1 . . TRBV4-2 CASSQLTANTEAFF TGTGCCAGCAGCCAATTGACAGCGAACACTGAAGCTTTCTTT
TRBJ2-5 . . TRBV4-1 CASSHRLIQETQYF TGCGCCAGCAGCCACCGACTCATCCAAGAGACCCAGTACTTC
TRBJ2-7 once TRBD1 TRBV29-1 CSVKTGGGYEQYF TGCAGCGTAAAAACAGGGGGAGGCTACGAGCAGTACTTC
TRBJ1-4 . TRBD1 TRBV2 CASSADGTGDEKLFF TGTGCCAGCAGTGCCGACGGGACAGGGGACGAAAAACTGTTTTTT
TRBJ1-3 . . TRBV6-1 CASSEAANSGNTIYF TGTGCCAGCAGTGAAGCGGCCAACTCTGGAAACACCATATATTTT
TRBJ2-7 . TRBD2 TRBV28 CASRRFGTTYYEQYF TGTGCCAGCAGACGTTTCGGGACTACTTACTACGAGCAGTACTTC
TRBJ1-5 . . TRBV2 CASSRKSHQPQHF TGTGCCAGCAGTCGAAAGAGCCATCAGCCCCAGCATTTT
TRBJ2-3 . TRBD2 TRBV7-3 CASSYLSGRSDTQYF TGTGCCAGCAGCTACCTCAGCGGGAGGTCAGATACGCAGTATTTT
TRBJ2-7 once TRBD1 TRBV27 CASSSRTGPYEQYF TGTGCCAGCAGTTCCAGGACAGGACCCTACGAGCAGTACTTC
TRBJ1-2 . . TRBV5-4 CASSLDRVNGYTF TGTGCCAGCAGCTTGGACAGGGTCAATGGCTACACCTTC
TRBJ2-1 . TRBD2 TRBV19 CASSIGTSGRVEFF TGTGCCAGTAGTATAGGGACTAGCGGCAGAGTGGAGTTCTTC
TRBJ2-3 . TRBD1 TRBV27 CASSLSFPGQMADTQYF TGTGCCAGCAGTTTATCGTTTCCGGGACAGATGGCAGATACGCAGTATTTT
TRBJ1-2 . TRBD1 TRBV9 CASSVRTGSNYGYTF TGTGCCAGCAGCGTAAGGACAGGCTCTAACTATGGCTACACCTTC
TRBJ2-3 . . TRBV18 CASSSGDTQYF TGTGCCAGCTCATCAGGGGATACGCAGTATTTT
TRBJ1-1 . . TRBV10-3 CAISESSSPEAFF TGTGCCATCAGTGAGTCTAGTAGTCCTGAAGCTTTCTTT
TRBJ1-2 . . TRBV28 CAIRGDGYTF TGTGCCATAAGGGGTGATGGCTACACCTTC
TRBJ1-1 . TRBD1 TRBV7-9 CASSSDRANTEAFF TGTGCCAGCAGTTCCGACAGGGCGAACACTGAAGCTTTCTTT
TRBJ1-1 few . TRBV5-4 CASSLVEDLEAFF TGTGCCAGCAGCTTGGTCGAGGATTTAGAAGCTTTCTTT
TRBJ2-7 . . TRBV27 CASRDRDYEQYF TGTGCCAGCAGGGACAGAGACTACGAGCAGTACTTC